This entry lists 14 T cell receptor beta chains sequenced from one sample in a study of T cell repertoires in cytomegalovirus infection. In TCRdb, the reads were re-called with MiXCR into one record per CDR3 protein. The table includes some 97,000 distinct CDR3 sequences, about a quarter detected once. The sample consisted of CD8+ T cells from PBMCs. The origin of the receptors is a human donor in good health (CMV status not recorded). Some clones in this sample may be carry-over from other donors' samples.

This clonotype was seen many times. The V gene is TRBV6-1, the J gene TRBJ2-1; 7 bases line up with TRBD2. Germline V gene lookup returns CDR1 MNHNS and CDR2 SASEGT. V lost 5 bases and J lost 6; bases outside the gene matches: 13. This CDR3 has 16 amino acids. The CDR3 is CASSTPRGGLRNEQFF. CDR3 in DNA: TGTGCCAGCAGTACCCCCCGGGGAGGGCTACGCAATGAGCAGTTCTTC.

This clonotype occurred many times. The chain links TRBV29-1 to TRBJ1-2; D call uncertain. V was shortened by 0 bases and J by 2 bases, with 4 bases between the two germline ends. The CDR3 length is 12 residues. CDR1 and CDR2 (germline): SQVTM, ANQGSEA. DNA of the CDR3: TGCAGCGTTGAAGAGGAAAACTATGGCTACACCTTC. It codes for CSVEEENYGYTF.

This clonotype occurred a few times. The CDR3, as DNA: TGTGCCAGCAGTTATGGACAGGGGACTCAGCCCCAGCATTTT. Its translation: CASSYGQGTQPQHF. V is TRBV6-5 and J is TRBJ1-5; 9 nucleotides agree with TRBD1. CDR3 size: 14 residues. Unmatched junction bases numbered 3, after V lost 3 bases and J lost 6 bases. The V gene's germline CDR1 is MNHEY and CDR2 SVGAGI.

This clonotype has at least ten counts. V gene TRBV7-2 combines with J gene TRBJ2-7, with D perhaps being TRBD1 or TRBD2 (5 bases each). V was trimmed by 5 bases and J by 2 bases, leaving 16 bases between them. Germline V CDR1 and CDR2: SGHTA, FQGNSA. The CDR3 runs 15 residues. CDR3 loop: CASSPITRGPYEQYF. The CDR3 DNA follows: TGTGCCAGCAGCCCTATTACTCGGGGACCCTACGAGCAGTACTTC.

This clonotype was seen ten or more times. This chain links TRBV7-8 with TRBJ2-7; TRBD1 is a possible D gene (6 bases). CDR3 length equals 14 residues. The germline V gene encodes CDR1 SGHVS and CDR2 FQNEAQ. The V gene lost 2 bases and the J gene lost 2 bases, with 10 bases spanning the gap. CDR3 nucleotides: TGTGCCAGCAGCTTATACAGGGAAACCTACGAGCAGTACTTC. As protein: CASSLYRETYEQYF.

The V gene is TRBV2, the J gene TRBJ2-4, with D possibly matching TRBD1 (5 bases). V shed 1 base and J shed 5 bases, with 12 bases lying between them. Germline-derived CDR1 and CDR2 are SNHLY and FYNNEI. The CDR3 sequence is 15 residues long. CDR3 nucleotide sequence: TGTGCCAGCAGTGAAGGTGCAGGGAAAGAAAACATTCAGTACTTC. Protein: CASSEGAGKENIQYF.

This chain connects TRBV20-1 to TRBJ2-1; the match to TRBD2 covers 7 bases. The CDR3 spans 16 residues. V shed 2 bases, J shed 2 bases, and the junction held 9 bases outside the gene matches. The germline CDR1 and CDR2 sequences are DFQATT and SNEGSKA (reference sequence). This chain's CDR3 is CSARSPAGAAYNEQFF. CDR3 DNA: TGCAGTGCTAGATCCCCTGCGGGAGCGGCCTACAATGAGCAGTTCTTC.

This clonotype was observed a handful of times. V and J are TRBV7-2 and TRBJ2-2; D is unresolved. The germline gives CDR1 SGHTA, CDR2 FQGNSA. With 10 bases removed from V and 5 bases from J, the gap between germline ends came to 14 bases. This CDR3 comprises 13 residues. CDR3 residues: CANRALETGELFF. The CDR3, as DNA: TGTGCCAACCGGGCCCTGGAGACCGGGGAGCTGTTTTTT.

This clonotype has at least ten counts. An end of the junction does not agree with germline; a read error may underlie this. This chain connects TRBV7-6 to TRBJ2-2, with 9 nucleotides matching TRBD1. The CDR3 contains 19 residues. Germline assignment: CDR1 SGHVS and CDR2 FNYEAQ. The CDR3 DNA sequence: TGTGCCAGCACCTTAGTGAGGACAGGGGCCATCCTTAACACCGGGGAGCTGTTTTTT. This encodes CASTLVRTGAILNTGELFF.

This clonotype was recorded at least ten times. V is TRBV12-3 or TRBV12-4 and J is TRBJ1-5; tentatively, D is TRBD1 (5 bases). This CDR3 region has 15 residues. The V and J ends lost 3 bases and 1 base respectively, with 10 bases between them. The CDR3 DNA sequence: TGTGCCAGCAGTTTCGGGGGACTAAGCAATCAGCCCCAGCATTTT. It is translated as CASSFGGLSNQPQHF.

The CDR3 protein is CASSLTGSGANVLTF. The CDR3 nucleotides read TGTGCCAGCAGCCTGACCGGCTCTGGGGCCAACGTCCTGACTTTC. The chain uses TRBV27 and TRBJ2-6, with D uncertain. Trimming removed 6 bases from V and 0 bases from J, with 9 bases in between. The CDR3 consists of 15 residues. Germline CDR1 is MNHEY and CDR2 is SMNVEV (reference sequence).

The chain has TRBV7-6 and TRBJ2-1, with 7 bases lining up with TRBD2. This CDR3 is 16 amino acids long. J lost 8 bases, V lost 0 bases, and 10 bases had no gene match. Germline CDR1 SGHVS, CDR2 FNYEAQ. The CDR3 DNA sequence: TGTGCCAGCAGCTTAGCGCGGGGGTTGACGCAAGATGAGCAGTTCTTC. Its protein is CASSLARGLTQDEQFF. The entire variable domain, with the rest obtained from reference TRBV7-6 and TRBJ2-1, is as follows: GAGVSQSPRYKVTKRGQDVALRCDPISGHVSLYWYRQALGQGPEFLTYFNYEAQQDKSGLPNDRFSAERPEGSISTLTIQRTEQRDSAMYRCASSLARGLTQDEQFFGPGTRLTVL.

The rearrangement joins TRBV6-6 to TRBJ2-1, with 8 bases that match TRBD2. Germline CDR1 MNHNY, CDR2 SVGAGI (reference sequence). The CDR3 loop spans 13 amino acids. Trimming cost V 6 bases and J 5 bases; bases outside gene matches: 3. DNA of the CDR3: TGTGCCAGCAGACTAGCGGATAACAATGAGCAGTTCTTC. It yields the protein CASRLADNNEQFF.

This clonotype was counted only a few times. CDR3 DNA sequence: TGTGCCAGCAGCTGGAAGCGGGAGTCTACAGATACGCAGTATTTT. Protein: CASSWKRESTDTQYF. The chain uses TRBV5-4 and TRBJ2-3; 8 bases are shared with TRBD2. The ends lost 3 bases at V and 3 bases at J; junction bases unmatched: 6. CDR1 and CDR2 from the germline V gene are SGHNT and YYREEE (reference sequence). There are 15 residues in the CDR3. Based on the CDR3 plus reference TRBV5-4 and TRBJ2-3, the full variable domain is ETGVTQSPTHLIKTRGQQVTLRCSSQSGHNTVSWYQQALGQGPQFIFQYYREEENGRGNFPPRFSGLQFPNYSSELNVNALELDDSALYLCASSWKRESTDTQYFGPGTRLTVL.